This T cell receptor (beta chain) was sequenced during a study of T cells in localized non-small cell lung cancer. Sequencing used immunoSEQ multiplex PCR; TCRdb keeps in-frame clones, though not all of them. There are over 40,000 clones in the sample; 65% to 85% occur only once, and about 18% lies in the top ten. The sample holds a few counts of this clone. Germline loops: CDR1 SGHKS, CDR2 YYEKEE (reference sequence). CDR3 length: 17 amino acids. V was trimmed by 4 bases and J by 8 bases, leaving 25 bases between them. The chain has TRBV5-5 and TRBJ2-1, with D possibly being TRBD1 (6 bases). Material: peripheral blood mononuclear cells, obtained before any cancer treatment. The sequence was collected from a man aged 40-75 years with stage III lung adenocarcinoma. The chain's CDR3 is CASSPPPLVPRGDEQFF. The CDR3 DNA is TGTGCCAGCAGCCCCCCCCCTCTAGTCCCCAGGGGCGATGAGCAGTTCTTC.